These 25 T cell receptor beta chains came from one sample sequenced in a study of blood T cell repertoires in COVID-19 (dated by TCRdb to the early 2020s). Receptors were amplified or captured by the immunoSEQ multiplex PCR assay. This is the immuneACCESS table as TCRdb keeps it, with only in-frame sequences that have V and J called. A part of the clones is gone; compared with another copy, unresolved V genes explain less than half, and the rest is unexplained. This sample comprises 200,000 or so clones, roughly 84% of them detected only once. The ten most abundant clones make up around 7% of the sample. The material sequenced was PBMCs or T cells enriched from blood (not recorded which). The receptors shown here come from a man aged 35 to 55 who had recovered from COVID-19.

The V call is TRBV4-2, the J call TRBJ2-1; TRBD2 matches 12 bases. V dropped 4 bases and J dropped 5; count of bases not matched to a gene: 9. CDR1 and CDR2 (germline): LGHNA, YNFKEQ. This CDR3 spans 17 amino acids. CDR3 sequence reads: CASSRSKTSGGNNEQFF. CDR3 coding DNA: TGTGCCAGCAGCCGAAGCAAGACTAGCGGGGGTAACAATGAGCAGTTCTTC.

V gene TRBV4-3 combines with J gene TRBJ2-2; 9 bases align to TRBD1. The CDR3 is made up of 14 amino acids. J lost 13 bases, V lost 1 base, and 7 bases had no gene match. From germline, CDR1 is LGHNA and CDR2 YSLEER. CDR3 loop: CASSQVAGQGTLFF. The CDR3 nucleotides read TGCGCCAGCAGCCAAGTGGCGGGACAGGGAACGCTGTTTTTT.

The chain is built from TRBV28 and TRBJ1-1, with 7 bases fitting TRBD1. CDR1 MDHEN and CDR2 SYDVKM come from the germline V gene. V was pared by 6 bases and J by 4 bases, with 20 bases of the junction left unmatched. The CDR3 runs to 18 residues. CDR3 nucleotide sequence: TGTGCCAGCAGCCTGACGGACAGGTTTTCATTTGGTGTCACTGAAGCTTTCTTT. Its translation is CASSLTDRFSFGVTEAFF.

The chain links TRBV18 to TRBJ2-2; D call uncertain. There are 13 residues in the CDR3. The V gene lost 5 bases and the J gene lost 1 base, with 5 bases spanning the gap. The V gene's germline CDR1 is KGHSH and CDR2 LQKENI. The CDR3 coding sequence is TGTGCCAGCTCAGAACAGAACACCGGGGAGCTGTTTTTT. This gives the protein CASSEQNTGELFF.

CDR3 bases: TGTGCCAGCAGCACGGGGGGGGAGGATACGCAGTATTTT. Protein: CASSTGGEDTQYF. The V and J genes are TRBV5-4 and TRBJ2-3; 8 nucleotides line up with TRBD2. The CDR3 has 13 residues. Germline CDR1 is SGHNT and CDR2 is YYREEE (reference sequence). With V trimmed by 4 bases and J by 6 bases, 4 bases remained unmatched.

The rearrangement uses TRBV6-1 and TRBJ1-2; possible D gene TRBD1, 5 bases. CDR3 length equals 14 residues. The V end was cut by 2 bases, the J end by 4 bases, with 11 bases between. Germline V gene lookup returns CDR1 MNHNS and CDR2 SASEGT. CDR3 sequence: CASSEPGEGYGYTF. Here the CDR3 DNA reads TGTGCCAGCAGTGAACCGGGGGAGGGCTATGGCTACACCTTC.

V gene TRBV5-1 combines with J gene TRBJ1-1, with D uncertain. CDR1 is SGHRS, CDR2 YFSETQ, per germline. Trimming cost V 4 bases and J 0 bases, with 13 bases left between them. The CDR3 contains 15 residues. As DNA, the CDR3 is TGCGCCAGCAGCCTCGGCCTGGGCTTGAACACTGAAGCTTTCTTT. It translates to CASSLGLGLNTEAFF.

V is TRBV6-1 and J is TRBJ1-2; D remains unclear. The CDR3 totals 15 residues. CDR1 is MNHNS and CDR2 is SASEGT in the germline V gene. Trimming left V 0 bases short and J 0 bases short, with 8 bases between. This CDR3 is CASSEARSANYGYTF. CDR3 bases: TGTGCCAGCAGTGAAGCGCGCAGCGCTAACTATGGCTACACCTTC.

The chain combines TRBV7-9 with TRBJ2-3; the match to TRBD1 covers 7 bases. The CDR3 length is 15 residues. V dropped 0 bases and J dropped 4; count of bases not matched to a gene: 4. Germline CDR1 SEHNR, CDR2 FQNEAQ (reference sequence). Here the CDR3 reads CASSLASDRADTQYF. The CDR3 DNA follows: TGTGCCAGCAGCTTAGCCTCTGACAGGGCAGATACGCAGTATTTT.

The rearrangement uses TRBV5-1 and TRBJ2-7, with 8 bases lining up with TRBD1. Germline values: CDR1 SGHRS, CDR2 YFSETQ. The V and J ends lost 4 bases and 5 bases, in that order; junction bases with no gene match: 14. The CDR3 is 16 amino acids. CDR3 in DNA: TGCGCCAGCAGCCGGCGGACAGGGACCCCTGTGGACGAGCAGTACTTC. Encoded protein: CASSRRTGTPVDEQYF.

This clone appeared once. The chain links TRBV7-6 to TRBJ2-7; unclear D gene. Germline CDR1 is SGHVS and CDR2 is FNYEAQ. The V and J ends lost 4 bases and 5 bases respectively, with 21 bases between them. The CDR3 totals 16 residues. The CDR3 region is CASSSPISIAYDEQYF. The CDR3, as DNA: TGTGCCAGCAGCTCCCCGATTTCGATCGCCTACGACGAGCAGTACTTC.

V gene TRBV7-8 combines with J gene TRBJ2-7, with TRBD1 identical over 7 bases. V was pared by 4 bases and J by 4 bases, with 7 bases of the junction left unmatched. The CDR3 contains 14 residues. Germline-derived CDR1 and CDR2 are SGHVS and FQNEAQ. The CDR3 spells CASSSGTVMYEQYF. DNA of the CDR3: TGTGCCAGCAGCTCGGGGACAGTGATGTACGAGCAGTACTTC.

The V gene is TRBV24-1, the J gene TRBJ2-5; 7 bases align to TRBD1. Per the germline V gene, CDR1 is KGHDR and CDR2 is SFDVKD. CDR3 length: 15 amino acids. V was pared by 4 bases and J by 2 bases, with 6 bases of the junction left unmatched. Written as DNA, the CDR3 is TGTGCCACCAGTGACCTCCAGGGGGTTCAAGAGACCCAGTACTTC. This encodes CATSDLQGVQETQYF.

The CDR3 spells CASSYERGANNEQFF. CDR3 DNA sequence: TGTGCCAGCAGTTACGAGCGGGGGGCCAACAATGAGCAGTTCTTC. V usage is TRBV6-5 and J usage is TRBJ2-1; TRBD2 aligns across 9 bases. Germline V lookup: CDR1 MNHEY, CDR2 SVGAGI. The CDR3 has 15 amino acids. V gave up 2 bases and J gave up 5 bases; unmatched junction bases: 4.

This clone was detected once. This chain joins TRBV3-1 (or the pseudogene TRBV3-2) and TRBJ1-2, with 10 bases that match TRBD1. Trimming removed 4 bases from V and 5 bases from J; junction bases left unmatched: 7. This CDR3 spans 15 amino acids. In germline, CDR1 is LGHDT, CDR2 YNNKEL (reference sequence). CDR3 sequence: CASSPPGTGEYGYTF. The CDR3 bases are TGTGCCAGCAGCCCTCCCGGGACAGGGGAATATGGCTACACCTTC.

The CDR3 bases are TGTGCCAGCAGTAGGGGGAGAAATCTGAACACTGAAGCTTTCTTT. Translated, it gives CASSRGRNLNTEAFF. This chain joins TRBV6-6 and TRBJ1-1; tentative D call: TRBD1 (6 bases). The CDR3 length is 15 residues. CDR1 is MNHNY, CDR2 SVGAGI, per germline (reference sequence). V shed 5 bases and J shed 0 bases, with 13 bases lying between them.

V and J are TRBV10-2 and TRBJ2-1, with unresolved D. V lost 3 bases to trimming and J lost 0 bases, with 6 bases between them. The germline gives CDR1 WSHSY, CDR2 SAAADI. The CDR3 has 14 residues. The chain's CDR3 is CASSDLSSYNEQFF. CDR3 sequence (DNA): TGCGCCAGCAGTGACCTGAGCTCCTACAATGAGCAGTTCTTC.

In nucleotides, the CDR3 is TGCGCCAGCAGCGTGTCGGGGACAGGGAATCAGCCCCAGCATTTT. It is translated as CASSVSGTGNQPQHF. The V call is TRBV5-1, the J call TRBJ1-5, with 9 positions matching TRBD1. CDR3 length: 15 residues. J lost 4 bases, V lost 4 bases, and 6 bases had no gene match. Looked up from germline, CDR1 is SGHRS and CDR2 is YFSETQ.

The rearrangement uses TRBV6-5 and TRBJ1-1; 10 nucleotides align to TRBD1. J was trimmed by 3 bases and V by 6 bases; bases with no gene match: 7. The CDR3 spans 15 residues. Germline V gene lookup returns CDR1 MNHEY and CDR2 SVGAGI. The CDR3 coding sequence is TGTGCCAGCAGAAAGCTAGGACAGGGGGACACTGAAGCTTTCTTT. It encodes CASRKLGQGDTEAFF.

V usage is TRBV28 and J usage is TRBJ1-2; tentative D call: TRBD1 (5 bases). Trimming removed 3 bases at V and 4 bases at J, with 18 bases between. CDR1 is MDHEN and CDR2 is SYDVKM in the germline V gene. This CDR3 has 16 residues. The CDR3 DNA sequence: TGTGCCAGCAGTTTCTCCGGAGGGGATCCGGGCTATGGCTACACCTTC. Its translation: CASSFSGGDPGYGYTF.

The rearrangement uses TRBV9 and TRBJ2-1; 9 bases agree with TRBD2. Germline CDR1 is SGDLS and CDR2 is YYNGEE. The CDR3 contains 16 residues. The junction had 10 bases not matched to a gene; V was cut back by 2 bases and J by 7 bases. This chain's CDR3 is CASSVSPSGGPNEQFF. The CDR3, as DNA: TGTGCCAGCAGCGTCAGTCCCAGCGGGGGGCCAAATGAGCAGTTCTTC.

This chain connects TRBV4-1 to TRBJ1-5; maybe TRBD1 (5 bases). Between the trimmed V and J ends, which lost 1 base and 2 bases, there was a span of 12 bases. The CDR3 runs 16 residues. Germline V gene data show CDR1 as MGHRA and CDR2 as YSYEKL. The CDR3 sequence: CASSQVVQVGNQPQHF. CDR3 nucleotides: TGCGCCAGCAGCCAAGTAGTACAGGTCGGCAATCAGCCCCAGCATTTT.

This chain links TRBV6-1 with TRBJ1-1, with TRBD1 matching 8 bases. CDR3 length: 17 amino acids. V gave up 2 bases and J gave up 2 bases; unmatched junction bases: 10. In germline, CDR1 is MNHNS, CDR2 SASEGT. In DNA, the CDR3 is TGTGCCAGCAGTGAATTCGGACAGGGTGGGATTAACACTGAAGCTTTCTTT. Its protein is CASSEFGQGGINTEAFF.

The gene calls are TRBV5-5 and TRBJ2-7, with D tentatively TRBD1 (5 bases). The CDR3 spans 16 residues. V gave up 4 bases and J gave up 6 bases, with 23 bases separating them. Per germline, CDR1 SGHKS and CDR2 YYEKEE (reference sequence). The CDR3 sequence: CASSGPRQGYSAEQYF. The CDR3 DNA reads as TGTGCCAGCAGCGGGCCCCGTCAGGGTTACTCTGCCGAGCAGTACTTC.

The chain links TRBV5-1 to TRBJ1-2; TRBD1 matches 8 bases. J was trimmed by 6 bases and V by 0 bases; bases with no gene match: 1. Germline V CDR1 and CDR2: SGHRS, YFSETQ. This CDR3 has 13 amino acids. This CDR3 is CASSLGQGHGYTF. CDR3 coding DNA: TGCGCCAGCAGCTTGGGACAGGGGCATGGCTACACCTTC. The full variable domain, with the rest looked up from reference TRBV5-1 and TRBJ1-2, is KAGVTQTPRYLIKTRGQQVTLSCSPISGHRSVSWYQQTPGQGLQFLFEYFSETQRNKGNFPGRFSGRQFSNSRSEMNVSTLELGDSALYLCASSLGQGHGYTFGSGTRLTVV.